Following are 10 T cell receptor beta chains from one sample sequenced in a study of cytomegalovirus exposure and HLA in healthy donors. PCR employed 60 Vbeta and 13 Jbeta primers. Sequenced by immunoSEQ multiplex PCR; TCRdb stores in-frame clones only, minus some. The sample contains around 150,000 clones, roughly 80% of which appear only once. Material: PBMCs. Receptor source: a woman aged 40-49 years in good health and CMV-seronegative.

The genes are TRBV5-1 and TRBJ2-1; TRBD1 aligns across 7 bases. The CDR3 extends over 20 amino acids. The V gene's germline CDR1 is SGHRS and CDR2 YFSETQ. Losses at the gene ends were 4 bases for V and 6 bases for J; bases not matched to a gene: 25. CDR3: CASSPRPPSLRQGWFNEQFF. The CDR3, as DNA: TGCGCCAGCAGCCCGAGACCTCCGTCACTCAGACAGGGATGGTTCAATGAGCAGTTCTTC.

V gene TRBV4-1 combines with J gene TRBJ2-7; 9 nucleotides match TRBD2. CDR3 length: 14 amino acids. CDR1 is MGHRA, CDR2 YSYEKL, per germline. The V and J ends lost 4 bases and 7 bases, in that order; junction bases with no gene match: 8. The CDR3 reads CASSPAGGVREQYF. The CDR3 bases are TGCGCCAGCAGCCCAGCGGGGGGAGTGAGGGAGCAGTACTTC.

V gene TRBV5-8 combines with J gene TRBJ2-7; 8 bases line up with TRBD1. This CDR3 is built from 13 residues. Germline V CDR1 and CDR2: SGHTS, YDEGEE. V gave up 6 bases and J gave up 2 bases; unmatched junction bases: 4. The CDR3 reads CASTPGQAYEQYF. DNA for the CDR3: TGTGCCAGCACCCCGGGACAGGCCTACGAGCAGTACTTC.

This clone was seen a handful of times. The V call is TRBV7-3, the J call TRBJ2-5; 10 nucleotides line up with TRBD2. The ends lost 1 base at V and 4 bases at J; junction bases unmatched: 3. The CDR3 is made up of 15 amino acids. Germline V gives CDR1 SGHTA, CDR2 FQGTGA. For the CDR3, the DNA is TGTGCCAGCAGCTTAATAGCGGGGGGTATAGAGACCCAGTACTTC. This codes for CASSLIAGGIETQYF.

V and J are TRBV18 and TRBJ2-7; TRBD1 is a possible D gene (6 bases). V dropped 4 bases and J dropped 5 bases, with 12 bases sitting between them. Germline lookup yields CDR1 KGHSH and CDR2 LQKENI. The CDR3 is 13 amino acids. The CDR3 coding sequence is TGTGCCAGCTCACAAACAAGACAGGACGAGCAGTACTTC. It encodes CASSQTRQDEQYF.

The rearrangement links TRBV6-5 to TRBJ2-7; D possibly corresponds to TRBD1 (6 bases). The germline V gene encodes CDR1 MNHEY and CDR2 SVGAGI. This CDR3 spans 12 amino acids. Trimming pared 5 bases from V and 4 bases from J, leaving 9 bases between. CDR3 region: CASSEQGYEQYF. CDR3 coding DNA: TGTGCCAGCAGTGAACAGGGATACGAGCAGTACTTC.

V and J are TRBV5-4 and TRBJ2-7; 10 nucleotides agree with TRBD2. In germline, CDR1 is SGHNT, CDR2 YYREEE (reference sequence). The J segment lost 2 bases and the V segment lost 7 bases, leaving 6 bases of the junction unmatched. The length of the CDR3 is 14 residues. CDR3 sequence (DNA): TGTGCCAGCGGAACCGGGACTAGCGCCTACGAGCAGTACTTC. This encodes CASGTGTSAYEQYF. The variable domain in full, completed from reference TRBV5-4 and TRBJ2-7, reads ETGVTQSPTHLIKTRGQQVTLRCSSQSGHNTVSWYQQALGQGPQFIFQYYREEENGRGNFPPRFSGLQFPNYSSELNVNALELDDSALYLCASGTGTSAYEQYFGPGTRLTVT.

This clone was detected once. V and J are TRBV13 and TRBJ1-1, with D possibly being TRBD1 (6 bases). Germline assignment: CDR1 PRHDT and CDR2 FYEKMQ (reference sequence). There are 16 residues in the CDR3. V shed 1 base and J shed 1 base, with 13 bases lying between them. The CDR3 region is CASSLVVGTQNTEAFF. The CDR3, as DNA: TGTGCCAGCAGCTTAGTAGTCGGGACACAGAACACTGAAGCTTTCTTT. Combining the CDR3 with reference TRBV13 and TRBJ1-1 gives the whole variable domain AAGVIQSPRHLIKEKRETATLKCYPIPRHDTVYWYQQGPGQDPQFLISFYEKMQSDKGSIPDRFSAQQFSDYHSELNMSSLELGDSALYFCASSLVVGTQNTEAFFGQGTRLTVV.

This clone occurred a few times. The J gene is TRBJ1-1, the V gene TRBV15, with no clear D. CDR3 length: 14 amino acids. With 1 base removed from V and 0 bases from J, the gap between germline ends came to 6 bases. In germline, CDR1 is LNHNV, CDR2 YYDKDF (reference sequence). The CDR3 bases are TGTGCCACCAGCAGAGTTGGAGTGAACACTGAAGCTTTCTTT. Translating it yields CATSRVGVNTEAFF. The entire variable domain, with the rest obtained from reference TRBV15 and TRBJ1-1, is as follows: DAMVIQNPRYQVTQFGKPVTLSCSQTLNHNVMYWYQQKSSQAPKLLFHYYDKDFNNEADTPDNFQSRRPNTSFCFLDIRSPGLGDTAMYLCATSRVGVNTEAFFGQGTRLTVV.

The chain carries TRBV7-9 and TRBJ2-1; possibly TRBD2 for D (5 bases). The CDR3 consists of 14 residues. V was cut by 0 bases and J by 5 bases, with 8 bases left in between. Germline CDR1 SEHNR, CDR2 FQNEAQ (reference sequence). CDR3 region: CASSLARTDNEQFF. The CDR3 coding sequence is TGTGCCAGCAGCTTAGCGCGGACTGACAATGAGCAGTTCTTC.